The following is a T cell receptor (beta chain) sequence with its context. Its specificity is not known. Using immunoSEQ multiplex PCR, the repertoire was profiled, and TCRdb retains in-frame clones only, with some absent. The profile shows more than 95,000 clones, roughly 88% of them singletons. Germline CDR1 SEHNR, CDR2 FQNEAQ (reference sequence). Trimming left V 5 bases short and J 5 bases short, with 16 bases between. The CDR3 runs to 14 residues. An approximately 120-subject validation cohort, separate from the approximately 720-subject first cohort, supplied the donors. This entry belongs to a study of cytomegalovirus exposure and HLA in healthy donors. Points from the study as a whole: The classifier, whose performance was assessed in both the original and validation cohorts, reportedly diagnosed cytomegalovirus status with high specificity and sensitivity.

The chain is built from TRBV7-9 and TRBJ2-7; D might be TRBD1 (6 bases). The specimen was PBMCs. The sequence derives from a man aged 18 to 29 in good health and CMV-seronegative. CDR3 sequence: CASSQSSRGHEQYF. CDR3 sequence (DNA): TGTGCCAGCAGCCAATCGAGCAGGGGCCACGAGCAGTACTTC.